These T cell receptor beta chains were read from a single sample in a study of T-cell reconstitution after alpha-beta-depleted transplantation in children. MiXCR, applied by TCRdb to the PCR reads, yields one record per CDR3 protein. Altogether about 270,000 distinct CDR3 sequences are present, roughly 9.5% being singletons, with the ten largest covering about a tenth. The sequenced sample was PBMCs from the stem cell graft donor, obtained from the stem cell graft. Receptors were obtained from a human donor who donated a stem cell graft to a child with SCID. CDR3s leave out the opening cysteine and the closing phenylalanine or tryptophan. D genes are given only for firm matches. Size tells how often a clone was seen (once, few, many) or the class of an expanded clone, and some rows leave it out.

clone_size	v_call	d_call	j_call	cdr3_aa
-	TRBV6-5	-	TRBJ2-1	ASSYDPSYNEQF
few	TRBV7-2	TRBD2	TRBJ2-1	ASRRGGGNNEQF
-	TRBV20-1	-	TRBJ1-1	SATGGTEAF
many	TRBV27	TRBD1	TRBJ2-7	ASSYTGAEQY
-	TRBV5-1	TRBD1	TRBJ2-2	ASSLGDRGVTGELF
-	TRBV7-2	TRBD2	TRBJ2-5	ASSKAGLIEETQY
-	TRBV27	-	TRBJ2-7	ASSLFGFEQY
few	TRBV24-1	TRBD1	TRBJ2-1	ATSDSGQDSYNEQF
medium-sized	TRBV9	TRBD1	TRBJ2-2	ASSVAYRTGGRTGELF
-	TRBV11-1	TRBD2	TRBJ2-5	ASSSQGGTSGFQETQY
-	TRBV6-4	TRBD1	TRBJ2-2	ASTDRDGGELF
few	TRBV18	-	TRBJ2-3	ASSPEGVAADTQY
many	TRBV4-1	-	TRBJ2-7	ASSQDPSGAQGYEQY
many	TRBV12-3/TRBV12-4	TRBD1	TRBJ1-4	ASSPRGPTNEKLF
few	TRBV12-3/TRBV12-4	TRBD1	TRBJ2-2	ASSPDRDRLNTGELF
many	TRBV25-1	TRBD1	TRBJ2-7	ASSEKATGTGGDEQY
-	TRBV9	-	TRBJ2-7	ASSVGPERYEQY
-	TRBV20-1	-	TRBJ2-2	SARDPMGTGELF
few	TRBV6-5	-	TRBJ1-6	ASSNRPSVDSPLH
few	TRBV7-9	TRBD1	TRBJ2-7	ASRRGPSYEQY
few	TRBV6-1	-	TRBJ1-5	ASSDYPPQPQH
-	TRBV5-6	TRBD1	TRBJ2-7	ASRGRTGGREQY
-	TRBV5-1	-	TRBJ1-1	ASSLEGQMNTEAF
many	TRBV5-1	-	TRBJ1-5	ASSSGVDSNQPQH
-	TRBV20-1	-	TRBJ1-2	SAPSPTGNYGYT
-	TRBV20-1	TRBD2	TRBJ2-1	SAFIAGAPYNEQF
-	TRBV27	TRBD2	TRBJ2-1	ASTGGYYNEQF
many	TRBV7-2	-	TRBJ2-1	ASSPRPDSYNEQF
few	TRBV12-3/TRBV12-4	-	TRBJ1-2	ASSLNLYSYT
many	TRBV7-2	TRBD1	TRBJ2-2	ASSLAYGQGIGELF
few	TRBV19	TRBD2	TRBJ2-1	ASNRGGGSYNEQF
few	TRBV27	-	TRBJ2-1	ASSFAPPLYNEQF
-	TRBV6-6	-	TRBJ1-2	ASSRGNSYGYT
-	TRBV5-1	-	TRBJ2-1	ASSLDGASYNEQF
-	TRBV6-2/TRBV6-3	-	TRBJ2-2	ASGDGTYTGELF
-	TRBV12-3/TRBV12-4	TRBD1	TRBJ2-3	ASSPRRQGGLARTDTQY
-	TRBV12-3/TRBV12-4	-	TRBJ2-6	ASREGGGGANVLT
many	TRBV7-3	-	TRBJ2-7	ASSLGGGLEQY
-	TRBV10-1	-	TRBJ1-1	ASSEYRSNTEAF
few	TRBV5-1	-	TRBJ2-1	ASRGTAPWGPYNEQF
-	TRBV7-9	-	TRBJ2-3	ASSPHGVPNTQY
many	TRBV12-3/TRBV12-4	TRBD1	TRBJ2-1	ASSFGGQGGEQF
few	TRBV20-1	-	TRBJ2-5	SAIRGQETQY
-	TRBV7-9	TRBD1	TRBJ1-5	ASSGDRESNQPQH
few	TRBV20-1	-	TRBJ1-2	SVGGFYGYT
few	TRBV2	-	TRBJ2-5	ASTQRETQY
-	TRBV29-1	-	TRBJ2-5	SVLIEDSQETQY
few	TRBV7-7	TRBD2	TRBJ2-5	ASSSGLAGIETQY
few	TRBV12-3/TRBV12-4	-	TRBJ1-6	ASSYGGNNSPLH
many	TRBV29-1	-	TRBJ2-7	SVDGGSYEQY
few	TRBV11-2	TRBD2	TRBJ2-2	ASSPGLAGGPWPGELF
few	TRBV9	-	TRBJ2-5	ASSMPDSQETQY